This T cell receptor beta chain was identified in a study of T cell responses to AZD1222 COVID-19 vaccine. Broader study findings: Repertoire samples came only from after the peak T cell response. The donor group comprised mostly white British people and more females; the analysis possibly underestimated clonal diversity. Only five to seven AZD1222 recipients were seropositive at baseline. Once two AZD1222 doses were given, Spike-specific TCR breadth and depth went up.

Details on this clone: Its antigen is currently unknown.

Profiling relied on immunoSEQ multiplex PCR, and the TCRdb table lists in-frame clones only, not all of them. The data contain 85,000 to 100,000 clones, roughly 91% of them seen just once; the ten biggest clones take up 3.7%. This receptor was taken from an adult in good health. Material: peripheral blood, obtained on day 0 of AZD1222 vaccination.

DNA for the CDR3: TGTGCCAGCAGCCCCCGGGGGTATACGCAGTATTTT. This gives the protein CASSPRGYTQYF. V gene TRBV7-2 combines with J gene TRBJ2-3, with D possibly being TRBD2 (6 bases). With 5 bases removed from V and 7 bases from J, the gap between germline ends came to 10 bases. This CDR3 comprises 12 residues. Germline CDR1 is SGHTA and CDR2 is FQGNSA.